The 30 T cell receptor beta chains below come from one sample, sequenced in a study of prognosis after radiotherapy for stage I lung cancer. Two-round multiplex PCR on genomic DNA was the method by which TCR beta CDR3 was amplified. It was primers specific to each TRBV and TRBJ gene that first-round PCR used. TCRdb independently ran MiXCR on the multiplex PCR reads; one entry per CDR3 protein. Of 12,000 or so distinct CDR3 sequences listed, under 45% are singletons. This specimen consisted of PBMCs, obtained before or after stereotactic body radiation therapy (not recorded which). All receptors derive from a donor aged 50 or older with non-small cell lung cancer.

This clonotype showed up many times. The genes are TRBV6-5 and TRBJ1-5; tentatively, D is TRBD1 (5 bases). This CDR3 contains 18 residues. Trimming took off 2 bases at V and 2 bases at J, with 19 bases between the two ends. The germline CDR1 and CDR2 sequences are MNHEY and SVGAGI. Here the CDR3 DNA reads TGTGCCAGCAGTTACCTGGGGGAGGGGAAGGGTGGCAATCAGCCCCAGCATTTT. This encodes CASSYLGEGKGGNQPQHF.

Comments on this clonotype: This likely reflects a read error, since a far larger clone is one base away. The chain carries TRBV6-2 or TRBV6-3 and TRBJ2-1; 11 positions match TRBD1. The germline CDR1 and CDR2 sequences are MNHEY and SVGEGT. This CDR3 has 15 amino acids. The ends lost 6 bases at V and 11 bases at J; junction bases unmatched: 12. The CDR3 bases are TGTGCCAGCAGCAACGGACAGGGGGCGAGGAATCAGCAGTTCTTC. This encodes CASSNGQGARNQQFF.

Ten or more counts support this clonotype. One end of the junction fails to match germline, which may point to a read error. The rearrangement uses TRBV20-1 and TRBJ1-2; TRBD1 matches at 12 bases. Germline V gives CDR1 DFQATT, CDR2 SNEGSKA (reference sequence). The CDR3 runs 15 residues. CDR3 residues: CSAMTGTGGAYGHTF. CDR3 bases: TGCAGTGCTATGACCGGGACAGGGGGCGCTTATGGCCACACCTTC.

The genes are TRBV7-2 and TRBJ2-1; TRBD1 agrees at 8 bases. The CDR3 totals 15 residues. Germline loops: CDR1 SGHTA, CDR2 FQGNSA. J was trimmed by 7 bases and V by 5 bases; bases with no gene match: 10. DNA of the CDR3: TGTGCCAGCAGCGACCCAGGGGGCGCGAGTAATGAGCAGTTCTTC. This encodes CASSDPGGASNEQFF.

This clonotype occurred many times. This chain connects TRBV7-9 to TRBJ2-5, with a tentative D call TRBD2 (6 bases). Trimming cost V 1 base and J 4 bases, with 16 bases left between them. Germline CDR1 is SEHNR and CDR2 is FQNEAQ (reference sequence). This CDR3 contains 16 residues. For the CDR3, the DNA is TGTGCCAGCAGCTTAGGGGGACGGGGGACTTTAGAGACCCAGTACTTC. The encoded protein is CASSLGGRGTLETQYF.

This clonotype was recorded many times. CDR3 loop: CAWTSVTTNEKLFF. CDR3 in DNA: TGTGCCTGGACTTCCGTGACAACTAATGAAAAACTGTTTTTT. The chain employs TRBV30 and TRBJ1-4, with D hard to call. This CDR3 region has 14 residues. Germline CDR1 GTSNPN, CDR2 SVGIG (reference sequence). Trimming shortened V by 4 bases and J by 0 bases, and 9 bases separated the two germline ends.

Turning to this clonotype: One base separates it from a far larger clone, so it is likely a read error. This rearrangement joins TRBV7-6 to TRBJ2-3; D remains unclear. Per the germline V gene, CDR1 is SGHVS and CDR2 is FNYEAQ. V dropped 1 base and J dropped 2 bases, with 7 bases sitting between them. The CDR3 has 14 residues. CDR3 in amino acids: CASSLDSPTDTQYF. DNA for the CDR3: TGTGCCAGCAGCTTAGACAGTCCCACAGATACGCAGTATTTT.

By sample fraction, this clonotype is medium-sized. V is TRBV12-3 or TRBV12-4 and J is TRBJ1-2; no reliable D call. Trimming shortened V by 7 bases and J by 3 bases, and 12 bases separated the two germline ends. The CDR3 consists of 13 residues. CDR3 nucleotides: TGTGCCAGCAATTCCCGGGAGGACTATGGCTACACCTTC. It encodes CASNSREDYGYTF.

Details on this clonotype: Compared with germline, one end of the junction differs, possibly owing to a read error. The chain uses TRBV6-5 and TRBJ2-7; D is unclear. Germline lookup yields CDR1 MNHEY and CDR2 SVGAGI. CDR3 length: 14 residues. CDR3 sequence (DNA): TGTTCCAGCAGTTACAAGGTTGTTCCCTACGAGCAGTACTTC. Its protein is CSSSYKVVPYEQYF.

The genes are TRBV28 and TRBJ1-2; no clear D. V was cut by 4 bases and J by 2 bases, with 14 bases left in between. The germline gives CDR1 MDHEN, CDR2 SYDVKM. This CDR3 has 15 amino acids. CDR3 loop: CASSYDSSRNYGYTF. In DNA form, the CDR3 reads TGTGCCAGCAGTTACGACTCGTCCAGAAACTATGGCTACACCTTC.

A single count supports this clonotype. J is TRBJ1-2 and V is TRBV5-1, with a tentative D call TRBD1 (5 bases). Trimming removed 2 bases from V and 7 bases from J, with 12 bases in between. This CDR3 contains 13 residues. CDR1 and CDR2 (germline): SGHRS, YFSETQ. This CDR3 is CASSLNQGSGYTF. In nucleotides, the CDR3 is TGCGCCAGCAGCTTAAATCAGGGTTCTGGCTACACCTTC.

Ten or more counts support this clonotype. The rearrangement uses TRBV18 and TRBJ2-7; TRBD2 matches at 13 bases. V lost 3 bases to trimming and J lost 3 bases; unmatched junction nucleotides: 8. CDR1 and CDR2 (germline): KGHSH, LQKENI. The CDR3 totals 17 residues. In DNA form, the CDR3 reads TGTGCCAGCTCACCGGGACTAGCGGGAAGCAGCTTCTACGAGCAGTACTTC. Protein product: CASSPGLAGSSFYEQYF.

Points on this clonotype: The junction shows a germline mismatch at one end, possibly a read error. CDR3 sequence (DNA): TGCAGTGCTATCCCGACACGCCGGGGACAGCGGTTCTACGAGAAGTACTTC. Its translation: CSAIPTRRGQRFYEKYF. V and J are TRBV20-1 and TRBJ2-7; 7 nucleotides match TRBD1. This CDR3 has 17 residues. Germline V lookup: CDR1 DFQATT, CDR2 SNEGSKA (reference sequence).

A word on this clonotype: A far larger clone is off by one base, so a read error is likely. This chain joins TRBV12-3 or TRBV12-4 and TRBJ2-3; unclear D gene. CDR3 length: 11 amino acids. The V end lost 6 bases, the J end lost 1 base, and 2 bases lay between the germline ends. CDR3 in DNA: TGTGCCAGCAGACGCACAGATACGCAGTATTTT. It translates to CASRRTDTQYF.

This clonotype was observed once. This CDR3 is CASSELASPGRGPLHF. In DNA form, the CDR3 reads TGTGCCAGCAGTGAATTGGCCAGTCCGGGGAGGGGACCCCTCCACTTT. V usage is TRBV6-1 and J usage is TRBJ1-6; D possibly corresponds to TRBD1 (5 bases). The V gene's germline CDR1 is MNHNS and CDR2 SASEGT. Trimming left V 2 bases short and J 12 bases short, with 20 bases between. This CDR3 is 16 amino acids long.

This clonotype was seen only once. A read error may account for a junction end that differs from germline. J is TRBJ1-6 and V is TRBV7-2; TRBD1 is a possible D gene (6 bases). This CDR3 is 15 amino acids long. Germline CDR1 is SGHTA and CDR2 is FQGNSA. Here the CDR3 reads CASSAPGANDSPLHF. The CDR3 DNA is TGTGCTAGCAGTGCACCGGGGGCGAATGATTCACCCCTCCACTTT.

This clonotype was detected only a few times. J is TRBJ2-1 and V is TRBV9; no clear D. This CDR3 is built from 14 residues. Trimming shortened V by 6 bases and J by 2 bases, and 12 bases separated the two germline ends. Looked up from germline, CDR1 is SGDLS and CDR2 is YYNGEE. CDR3: CASNQGPAYNEQFF. The CDR3 DNA follows: TGTGCCAGCAACCAAGGCCCGGCCTACAATGAGCAGTTCTTC.

This clonotype ranks as medium-sized. The chain has TRBV7-8 and TRBJ2-7; D possibly uses TRBD1 or TRBD2 (5 bases each). Trimming stripped 4 bases from V and 3 bases from J, with 16 bases between. CDR3 length equals 15 residues. Germline V gene lookup returns CDR1 SGHVS and CDR2 FQNEAQ. The CDR3 DNA reads as TGTGCCAGCAGCTCCCGAGGGGCCGGACTCTACGAGCAGTACTTC. The encoded protein is CASSSRGAGLYEQYF.

This clonotype has a count of ten or more. This rearrangement joins TRBV3-1 to TRBJ2-1; 12 bases match TRBD2. CDR3 length equals 17 residues. Trimming removed 2 bases from V and 0 bases from J; junction bases left unmatched: 2. CDR1 is LGHDT and CDR2 is YNNKEL in the germline V gene (reference sequence). This CDR3 reads CASSQLAGGSSYNEQFF. CDR3 nucleotide sequence: TGTGCCAGCAGCCAACTAGCGGGGGGGAGCTCCTACAATGAGCAGTTCTTC.

The chain employs TRBV19 and TRBJ2-2, with 9 bases aligning to TRBD2. The CDR3 length is 14 residues. Germline assignment: CDR1 LNHDA and CDR2 SQIVND (reference sequence). V lost 8 bases and J lost 6; bases outside the gene matches: 7. The CDR3 DNA follows: TGTGCCAGTTGGGGTTTAGCGGGGGCCGGGGAGCTGTTTTTT. Amino acid sequence: CASWGLAGAGELFF.

This clonotype is medium-sized in the sample. The V gene is TRBV7-8, the J gene TRBJ2-5; tentatively, D is TRBD1 or TRBD2 (5 bases each). The CDR3 spans 14 residues. The germline V and J ends were trimmed by 4 bases and 2 bases, with 11 bases remaining between them. CDR1 is SGHVS, CDR2 FQNEAQ, per germline. The CDR3 coding sequence is TGTGCCAGCAGCTCGGGACGGCAACAAGAGACCCAGTACTTC. Its protein is CASSSGRQQETQYF.

By share, this clonotype ranks as medium-sized. The genes are TRBV12-3 or TRBV12-4 and TRBJ2-7, with D possibly TRBD2 on 7 matching bases. With 8 bases removed from V and 3 bases from J, the gap between germline ends came to 20 bases. This CDR3 contains 15 residues. CDR3: CASLKGGGSNYEQYF. For the CDR3, the DNA is TGTGCCAGCCTCAAGGGCGGGGGCTCCAACTACGAGCAGTACTTC.

For this clonotype: This is likely an artifact of a read error, given a far larger clone one base away. The chain has TRBV28 and TRBJ2-7; D might be TRBD1 or TRBD2, each matching 5 bases. The CDR3 loop spans 15 amino acids. Germline CDR1 MDHEN, CDR2 SYDVKM. CDR3 bases: TGTGCCACCAGTTTTGGCAGGGAGCTCTCCAACGAGCAGTACTTC. Its protein is CATSFGRELSNEQYF.

With respect to this clonotype: A read error may account for a junction end that differs from germline. For the CDR3, the DNA is TGTGCCAACGACAGGGGGCAAGCCGGAAACAACATATATTTT. As protein: CANDRGQAGNNIYF. The V call is TRBV6-2 or TRBV6-3, the J call TRBJ1-3, with 10 bases fitting TRBD1. This CDR3 is built from 14 residues. Germline CDR1 and CDR2: MNHEY and SVGEGT.

This clonotype was recorded many times. The V and J genes are TRBV28 and TRBJ2-3, with D possibly matching TRBD2 (5 bases). Germline V gene lookup returns CDR1 MDHEN and CDR2 SYDVKM. This CDR3 has 15 amino acids. Trimming left V 5 bases short and J 1 base short, with 13 bases between. CDR3 nucleotides: TGTGCCAGCAGTATCGAGGGATATCGCACAGATACGCAGTATTTT. It translates to CASSIEGYRTDTQYF.

As regards this clonotype: Given a far larger clone just one base away, this is likely a sequencing read error. The CDR3 loop is CVSSENSWETQYF. The CDR3 DNA follows: TGTGTCAGCAGTGAGAACAGCTGGGAGACCCAGTACTTC. The rearrangement uses TRBV6-1 and TRBJ2-7; D is undetermined. Matching the DNA end better, TRBJ2-5 makes the J call doubtful. The CDR3 totals 13 residues. Germline CDR1 and CDR2: MNHNS and SASEGT.

In this sample, this clonotype turned up many times. V and J are TRBV20-1 and TRBJ2-1; 7 bases agree with TRBD2. The CDR3 is 15 residues long. Trimming at V came to 8 bases and at J to 3 bases, leaving 13 bases not matched to a gene. Germline CDR1 is DFQATT and CDR2 is SNEGSKA (reference sequence). CDR3 DNA: TGCAGTCCGCGAACCCGGCGGGGGTTCTACAATGAGCAGTTCTTC. Its protein is CSPRTRRGFYNEQFF.

CDR3 bases: TGTGCCAGCAGCCGCGCTCCGGCCGTGACAGGGAGCCTCGGCGGGGAGCTGTTTTTT. Its protein product is CASSRAPAVTGSLGGELFF. This chain joins TRBV7-2 and TRBJ2-2; TRBD1 aligns across 7 bases. This CDR3 has 19 amino acids. Per the germline V gene, CDR1 is SGHTA and CDR2 is FQGNSA. Unmatched junction bases numbered 22, after V lost 5 bases and J lost 7 bases.

Of note for this clonotype: A far more abundant clone sits one base away, making this likely a read error. The CDR3 sequence is CASSAQYYAGTAYEKYF. The CDR3 coding sequence is TGTGCCAGCAGCGCCCAATACTATGCCGGGACGGCCTACGAGAAGTACTTC. The V gene is TRBV7-2, the J gene TRBJ2-7; D tentatively fits TRBD1 or TRBD2 (5 bases each). CDR1 and CDR2 (germline): SGHTA, FQGNSA. This CDR3 contains 17 residues.

With regard to this clonotype: A read error may produce the germline difference seen at one junction end. In DNA, the CDR3 is TGTGCTAGCAGTTTATACCACCCCTCATACGAGCAGTACTTC. Translating gives CASSLYHPSYEQYF. The J gene is TRBJ2-7, the V gene TRBV28; no firm D call. Germline assignment: CDR1 MDHEN and CDR2 SYDVKM. The CDR3 is 14 residues long.